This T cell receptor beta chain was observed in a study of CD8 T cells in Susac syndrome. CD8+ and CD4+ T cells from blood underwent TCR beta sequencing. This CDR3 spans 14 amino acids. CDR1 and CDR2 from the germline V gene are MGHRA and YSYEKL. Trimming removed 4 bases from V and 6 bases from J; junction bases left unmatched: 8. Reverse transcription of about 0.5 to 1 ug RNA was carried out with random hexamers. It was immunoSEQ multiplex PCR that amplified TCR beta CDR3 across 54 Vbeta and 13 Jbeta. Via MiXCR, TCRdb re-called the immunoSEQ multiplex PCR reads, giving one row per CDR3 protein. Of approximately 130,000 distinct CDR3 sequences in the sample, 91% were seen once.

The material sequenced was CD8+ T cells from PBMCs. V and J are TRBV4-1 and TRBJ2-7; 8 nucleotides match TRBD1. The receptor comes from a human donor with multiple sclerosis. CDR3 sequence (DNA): TGCGCCAGCAGCCTTTGGACAGGGCAAGGCGAGCAGTACTTC. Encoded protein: CASSLWTGQGEQYF.